The clone carrying this T cell receptor (beta chain) appeared a few times. What it binds is unknown. The sample originates from a study of identical twins. Germline V gives CDR1 MNHEY, CDR2 SVGAGI. Germline trimming cut 2 bases from V and 3 bases from J; bases unmatched to any gene: 6. The CDR3 is 15 residues long. A single record per CDR3 protein comes from TCRdb applying MiXCR to the 5' RACE reads. The sample includes about 250,000 distinct CDR3 sequences, over 11% of them seen just once. General study points: Weaker excess twin sharing was observed in beta out-of-frame sequences.

The sequence was collected from a woman under 30 in good health. The chain couples TRBV6-5 to TRBJ2-5; TRBD2 matches at 7 bases. Sequenced: memory (CD45RO+) T cells sorted from blood. CDR3 region: CASSYGGGGKETQYF. The CDR3 DNA sequence: TGTGCCAGCAGTTACGGGGGGGGAGGCAAAGAGACCCAGTACTTC.